These 10 T cell receptor beta chains were sequenced from one sample in a study of OX40 agonist ivuxolimab in advanced cancers. The repertoire was sequenced with immunoSEQ multiplex PCR; TCRdb's copy has only in-frame clones and lacks some. The profile shows approximately 58,000 clones, around 90% of them singletons. This sample comprised CD4+ or CD8+ T cells sorted from blood, obtained in a trial of the OX40 agonist ivuxolimab. These receptors were obtained from an adult with an advanced solid tumor such as melanoma, head and neck, liver or kidney cancer.

The chain uses TRBV5-1 and TRBJ2-5; D gene ambiguous. Trimming took 0 bases from V and 0 from J, leaving 3 bases between them. This CDR3 has 13 residues. CDR1 and CDR2 from the germline V gene are SGHRS and YFSETQ. CDR3 sequence: CASSLGNQETQYF. The DNA of the CDR3 is TGCGCCAGCAGCTTGGGGAACCAAGAGACCCAGTACTTC.

This chain uses TRBV5-1 with TRBJ2-1; D is undetermined. The V gene lost 4 bases and the J gene lost 7 bases, with 15 bases spanning the gap. In germline, CDR1 is SGHRS, CDR2 YFSETQ. The CDR3 has 14 residues. CDR3 in DNA: TGCGCCAGCAGCGGAACGGGTGGCTGGAATGAGCAGTTCTTC. Translating it yields CASSGTGGWNEQFF. The full variable domain, completed using reference TRBV5-1 and TRBJ2-1, is KAGVTQTPRYLIKTRGQQVTLSCSPISGHRSVSWYQQTPGQGLQFLFEYFSETQRNKGNFPGRFSGRQFSNSRSEMNVSTLELGDSALYLCASSGTGGWNEQFFGPGTRLTVL.

J is TRBJ2-1 and V is TRBV14; D unclear. Germline assignment: CDR1 SGHDN and CDR2 FVKESK. V lost 4 bases and J 10 bases, leaving 17 bases between the germline ends. The CDR3 length is 14 residues. This chain's CDR3 is CASSPPAARSEQFF. Written as DNA, the CDR3 is TGTGCCAGCAGCCCCCCCGCAGCGAGGTCGGAGCAGTTCTTC.

The rearrangement uses TRBV27 and TRBJ2-7; D gene ambiguous. The CDR3 runs to 13 residues. Germline V gives CDR1 MNHEY, CDR2 SMNVEV (reference sequence). The V end was cut by 3 bases, the J end by 2 bases, with 8 bases between. The CDR3 bases are TGTGCCAGCAGTTTCAAAATTACCTACGAGCAGTACTTC. Translating it yields CASSFKITYEQYF.

This clone appeared once. This chain connects TRBV5-6 to TRBJ2-5; D tentatively reads TRBD1 or TRBD2 (8 bases each). V gave up 4 bases and J gave up 1 base, with 23 bases separating them. CDR3 size: 18 residues. Germline V gene data show CDR1 as SGHDT and CDR2 as YYEEEE. The CDR3 sequence is CASSPGQETSVSQETQYF. CDR3 nucleotides: TGTGCCAGCAGCCCGGGACAGGAGACTAGCGTCAGCCAAGAGACCCAGTACTTC.

The chain recombines TRBV20-1 with TRBJ1-1; D is perhaps TRBD1 (5 bases). The CDR3 extends over 11 amino acids. V lost 5 bases and J lost 5, with 9 bases in between. Germline assignment: CDR1 DFQATT and CDR2 SNEGSKA (reference sequence). CDR3 amino acids: CSAAKGTEAFF. In nucleotides, the CDR3 is TGCAGTGCTGCAAAGGGGACTGAAGCTTTCTTT.

This clone was seen a single time. The rearrangement joins TRBV27 to TRBJ2-7; a weak D match, TRBD1 (5 bases). The CDR3 covers 13 residues. Trimming left V 4 bases short and J 3 bases short, with 10 bases between. Germline V gene lookup returns CDR1 MNHEY and CDR2 SMNVEV (reference sequence). In DNA, the CDR3 is TGTGCCAGCAGTTCTGGGGCCTACTACGAGCAGTACTTC. Translating it yields CASSSGAYYEQYF.

The CDR3 spells CASGPSGRATYEQYF. The CDR3 nucleotides are TGTGCCAGCGGACCTAGCGGGAGGGCCACCTACGAGCAGTACTTC. The chain joins TRBV6-1 to TRBJ2-7; 12 bases are shared with TRBD2. The CDR3 length is 15 residues. CDR1 and CDR2 from the germline V gene are MNHNS and SASEGT. V shed 8 bases and J 2 bases; nucleotides not matched to a gene: 7.

The chain couples TRBV7-9 to TRBJ2-3; D uncertain. From germline, CDR1 is SEHNR and CDR2 FQNEAQ (reference sequence). The CDR3 covers 15 residues. V lost 2 bases to trimming and J lost 1 base, with 10 bases between them. The CDR3 DNA reads as TGTGCCAGCAGCTTACTTAATCGGGGCACAGATACGCAGTATTTT. Protein product: CASSLLNRGTDTQYF.

V is TRBV7-9 and J is TRBJ2-7, with 8 bases that match TRBD2. J was trimmed by 2 bases and V by 4 bases; bases with no gene match: 13. Germline assignment: CDR1 SEHNR and CDR2 FQNEAQ (reference sequence). The CDR3 is 17 amino acids. In DNA, the CDR3 is TGTGCCAGCAGCTCCCCCAGCCTTAGCGGGGCGGCCTACGAGCAGTACTTC. Translating gives CASSSPSLSGAAYEQYF.